This T cell receptor (beta chain) appears in the sequencing data of a study of blood T cell repertoires in COVID-19. Study-level background: Some COVID-19 samples were acute and others convalescent; all came from the United States, Italy and Spain. PBMCs, B-cell-depleted T cells, or T cells provided the cDNA or gDNA that made up the material.

Original handling: Amplification from reference gene primers served as the basis for estimated nucleated cell counts. The method was immunoSEQ multiplex PCR; TCRdb's version includes in-frame clones alone and lacks a portion of them. The D gene and trimming were derived from the DNA, and the V and J assignments and clone size from that table. The sample holds roughly 390,000 clones; around 84% are singletons and the top ten take roughly 3.9%. The origin of this receptor is a woman younger than 35 with acute or convalescent COVID-19. Source material: peripheral blood.

The CDR3 DNA sequence: TGTGCCAGCAGTGTTACCGGGACAGGGGTGAACAATGAGCAGTTCTTC. Translation gives CASSVTGTGVNNEQFF. The chain links TRBV7-9 to TRBJ2-1; 10 bases agree with TRBD1. The germline V gene encodes CDR1 SEHNR and CDR2 FQNEAQ (reference sequence). The CDR3 covers 16 residues. Unmatched junction bases numbered 10, after V lost 6 bases and J lost 5 bases.